The subject of this entry is one T cell receptor (beta chain). The antigen remains undetermined. The data originate from a study of shared clonotypes between healthy human individuals. Into CD45RA+ naive and CD45RA-negative memory subsets, the CD4+ cells were split. TCRdb's copy holds only in-frame clones and misses some; the assay was immunoSEQ multiplex PCR. The sample holds approximately 620,000 clones, approximately 97% seen once. Study results and caveats: Blood alone was sampled, and tissue repertoires likely differ. Sorted-subset sequencing, rarefaction showed, was incomplete despite large depth. Sequencing depth was expected to affect clonotype sharing among donors.

The material sequenced was naive CD4+ T cells sorted from blood. Subset meaning: CD45RA+ positively selected. The receptor was isolated from a woman aged 30 to 39 in good health.

CDR3: CASSLKGPGNTEAFF. Written as DNA, the CDR3 is TGCGCCAGCAGCTTGAAAGGGCCGGGGAACACTGAAGCTTTCTTT. This chain links TRBV5-1 with TRBJ1-1; unclear D gene. Per germline, CDR1 SGHRS and CDR2 YFSETQ. This CDR3 region has 15 residues. With 1 base removed from V and 1 base from J, the gap between germline ends came to 11 bases.